This T cell receptor (beta chain) originates from a study of beta chain features in type 1 diabetes. For the study at large: Examined across all samples were about 110,000,000 sorted cells.

TCRB transcripts that were expressed got sequenced, as all of the isolated RNA had been reverse transcribed. It was found that naive, central memory and regulatory T cell samples averaged about 3.4 million reads. Repertoires were generated with immunoSEQ multiplex PCR, while TCRdb's copy carries only in-frame clones and drops some. The table shows some 250,000 clones, with approximately 10% occurring only once. Whole-study findings and limits: PCR may have favored shorter templates equally in patients and controls. For Type 1 diabetes patients, all four CD4+ subsets carried TCRB CDR3s that were moderately but significantly shorter.

Remarks on this clone: Antigen unknown.

There are 14 residues in the CDR3. Trimming removed 6 bases from V and 0 bases from J, with 6 bases in between. Germline V CDR1 and CDR2: SGHVS, FNYEAQ. The chain uses TRBV7-6 and TRBJ1-6; D call uncertain. The TCR originated in a man aged 30 to 45 with type 1 diabetes. Sequencing was carried out using naive CD4+ T cells from blood. The CDR3 DNA sequence: TGTGCCAGCAGTCCCCGCTCCTATAATTCACCCCTCCACTTT. Its protein product is CASSPRSYNSPLHF.